Below are 5 T cell receptor beta chains sequenced from a single sample in a study of T cells in localized non-small cell lung cancer (dated by TCRdb to 2018 to 2020). The protocol used for the library was the immunoSEQ multiplex PCR assay. TCRdb took over this immuneACCESS table, retaining in-frame rearrangements with V and J assigned. Such tables are incomplete; in checked studies, under half of the missing clones stem from an unresolved V gene, and the remainder is unexplained. In this sample the table shows some 4,500 clones, over 20% of which occur a single time. The top ten clonotypes cover around 5.2% of the sample. The specimen was lung tumor tissue, collected before any cancer treatment. These receptors all come from a female donor at least 60 years old with stage I lung adenocarcinoma.

V is TRBV19 and J is TRBJ2-2; 12 positions agree with TRBD2. This CDR3 has 16 amino acids. Germline V gene data show CDR1 as LNHDA and CDR2 as SQIVND (reference sequence). V dropped 6 bases and J dropped 5; count of bases not matched to a gene: 7. CDR3 loop: CASSRLTSGGTGELFF. CDR3 coding DNA: TGTGCCAGTAGCAGACTCACTAGCGGGGGGACCGGGGAGCTGTTTTTT.

The chain carries TRBV12-5 and TRBJ2-5, with 9 bases fitting TRBD2. The length of the CDR3 is 16 residues. CDR1 LGHNT and CDR2 FRNRAP come from the germline V gene. The V segment lost 0 bases and the J segment 5 bases; nucleotides outside the gene matches: 7. In DNA, the CDR3 is TGTGCTAGTGGTTTGGTGGTAGCGGGAGCCGTTGAGACCCAGTACTTC. This gives the protein CASGLVVAGAVETQYF.

This clone was detected only a few times. The chain links TRBV11-3 to TRBJ2-1, with 7 nucleotides matching TRBD2. The length of the CDR3 is 15 residues. V was pared by 5 bases and J by 7 bases, with 11 bases of the junction left unmatched. Germline values: CDR1 SGHNT, CDR2 YENEEA. The CDR3 spells CASSARSGGGNEQFF. The CDR3 DNA follows: TGTGCCAGCAGCGCCCGATCGGGGGGAGGTAATGAGCAGTTCTTC.

This chain uses TRBV11-3 with TRBJ1-3; D might be TRBD1 (6 bases). This CDR3 spans 14 amino acids. V was shortened by 7 bases and J by 2 bases, with 12 bases between the two germline ends. Germline assignment: CDR1 SGHNT and CDR2 YENEEA. The CDR3 nucleotides are TGTGCCAGCAAAAAGACAGGTCCTGGAAACACCATATATTTT. Protein sequence: CASKKTGPGNTIYF.

This clone was seen a few times. This chain connects TRBV11-3 to TRBJ1-2, with 8 bases lining up with TRBD1. V dropped 5 bases and J dropped 2; count of bases not matched to a gene: 7. The CDR3 contains 15 residues. Germline V CDR1 and CDR2: SGHNT, YENEEA. The CDR3 sequence: CASSQRTGTNYGYTF. In nucleotides, the CDR3 is TGTGCCAGCAGCCAACGGACAGGGACGAACTATGGCTACACCTTC.